These 19 T cell receptor beta chains were all obtained from the same sample, sequenced in a study of shared clonotypes between healthy human individuals. The assay was immunoSEQ multiplex PCR, and TCRdb's table has in-frame clones only and misses some. The sample includes roughly 2 million clones, 95% seen only once; the top ten take 0.1% to 0.15%. Sequenced sample: naive CD4+ T cells sorted from blood. Stated subset: CD45RA+ positively selected. These receptors were collected from a young man in good health.

With respect to this clone: The junction shows a germline mismatch at one end, possibly a read error. The V and J genes are TRBV5-1 and TRBJ1-2, with D possibly TRBD1 on 6 matching bases. Looked up from germline, CDR1 is SGHRS and CDR2 is YFSETQ. The CDR3 is 12 amino acids. CDR3 nucleotide sequence: TGCGCCAGCAGCTTGGGGCCCGGGGGCGCGGCTTTC. This encodes CASSLGPGGAAF.

The rearrangement links TRBV27 to TRBJ1-2; tentative D call: TRBD1 (6 bases). V lost 8 bases and J lost 7, with 17 bases in between. The germline V gene encodes CDR1 MNHEY and CDR2 SMNVEV (reference sequence). The CDR3 is 13 residues long. CDR3 sequence reads: CASRLGGAAGYTF. CDR3 coding DNA: TGTGCCAGCCGCCTGGGGGGCGCGGCTGGCTACACCTTC.

V is TRBV29-1 and J is TRBJ2-3, with a tentative D call TRBD2 (5 bases). The germline V gene has CDR1 SQVTM and CDR2 ANQGSEA. The CDR3 covers 14 residues. The V and J ends lost 3 bases and 1 base respectively, with 11 bases between them. The DNA of the CDR3 is TGCAGCGTTGATCGGGGATCTGGCACAGATACGCAGTATTTT. Encoded protein: CSVDRGSGTDTQYF.

V and J are TRBV28 and TRBJ2-7, with D perhaps matching TRBD1 (5 bases). CDR1 is MDHEN and CDR2 is SYDVKM in the germline V gene. The CDR3 runs to 16 residues. Trimming took 5 bases from V and 6 from J, leaving 23 bases between them. CDR3 region: CASSPASSGSYGEQYF. CDR3 bases: TGTGCCAGCAGTCCCGCTTCTTCAGGGTCCTACGGCGAGCAGTACTTC.

The V call is TRBV27, the J call TRBJ1-2, with 8 bases that match TRBD1. J gave up 4 bases and V 6 bases, and 7 bases lay outside the gene matches. The germline V gene has CDR1 MNHEY and CDR2 SMNVEV (reference sequence). This CDR3 contains 14 residues. The CDR3 bases are TGTGCCAGCAGCAGGACAGGGCCCTCCTATGGCTACACCTTC. Translation: CASSRTGPSYGYTF.

In DNA form, the CDR3 reads TGCAGCGTTGAGACTAGCGGGACTAGCACAGATACGCAGTATTTT. It codes for CSVETSGTSTDTQYF. The chain carries TRBV29-1 and TRBJ2-3; 11 nucleotides match TRBD2. The CDR3 covers 15 residues. V lost 3 bases, J lost 0 bases, and 2 bases stayed unmatched. Germline CDR1 is SQVTM and CDR2 is ANQGSEA.

The chain combines TRBV29-1 with TRBJ1-4, with D maybe TRBD1 (5 bases). The CDR3 length is 13 residues. CDR1 and CDR2 from the germline V gene are SQVTM and ANQGSEA. The germline V and J ends were trimmed by 7 bases and 3 bases, with 12 bases remaining between them. CDR3 sequence reads: CSAERGANEKLFF. The CDR3 DNA reads as TGCAGCGCCGAAAGGGGCGCTAATGAAAAACTGTTTTTT.

The rearrangement links TRBV7-9 to TRBJ2-7; 11 nucleotides match TRBD2. Germline V gives CDR1 SEHNR, CDR2 FQNEAQ (reference sequence). V lost 6 bases and J lost 4; bases outside the gene matches: 2. The CDR3 is 13 residues long. The CDR3, as DNA: TGTGCCAGCAGAACTAGCGGGAGTTACGAGCAGTACTTC. It yields the protein CASRTSGSYEQYF.

The chain employs TRBV27 and TRBJ1-1; the D gene is possibly TRBD1 (5 bases). Germline V gene lookup returns CDR1 MNHEY and CDR2 SMNVEV (reference sequence). V lost 2 bases, J lost 2 bases, and 18 bases lay in between. This CDR3 comprises 17 residues. In DNA form, the CDR3 reads TGTGCCAGCAGTTTAGGTTCTGCTAGGGACTTTAACACTGAAGCTTTCTTT. Its protein is CASSLGSARDFNTEAFF.

The rearrangement links TRBV28 to TRBJ2-7; D perhaps matches TRBD1 (5 bases). The CDR3 sequence is 15 residues long. Germline V gives CDR1 MDHEN, CDR2 SYDVKM. The ends were cut back, 4 bases at V and 0 bases at J, with 13 bases in the middle. CDR3 amino acids: CASSYGHFLSYEQYF. CDR3 DNA sequence: TGTGCCAGCAGTTACGGACACTTCCTCTCCTACGAGCAGTACTTC.

This rearrangement joins TRBV30 to TRBJ1-2; 8 bases match TRBD1. This CDR3 contains 13 residues. V lost 5 bases to trimming and J lost 7 bases; unmatched junction nucleotides: 9. Germline V gene data show CDR1 as GTSNPN and CDR2 as SVGIG (reference sequence). The CDR3 nucleotides read TGTGCCTGGTCTACAGGGGGGGGAGGTGGCTACACCTTC. It yields the protein CAWSTGGGGGYTF.

This chain links TRBV4-1 with TRBJ2-1; a weak D match, TRBD1 (5 bases). Germline V gene sequence: CDR1 MGHRA, CDR2 YSYEKL. Trimming shortened V by 6 bases and J by 0 bases, and 12 bases separated the two germline ends. CDR3 length: 15 residues. The CDR3 sequence: CASRQTETSYNEQFF. The CDR3 DNA follows: TGCGCCAGCAGACAGACAGAGACCTCCTACAATGAGCAGTTCTTC.

The chain links TRBV5-4 to TRBJ2-7; no clear D gene. Trimming left V 0 bases short and J 3 bases short, with 7 bases between. Germline V gives CDR1 SGHNT, CDR2 YYREEE (reference sequence). The CDR3 loop spans 13 amino acids. The CDR3 nucleotides read TGTGCCAGCAGCTTGGTTGGCAACTACGAGCAGTACTTC. It specifies CASSLVGNYEQYF.

This chain links TRBV13 with TRBJ2-1; unclear D gene. The CDR3 extends over 22 amino acids. CDR1 is PRHDT and CDR2 is FYEKMQ in the germline V gene (reference sequence). Trimming pared 1 base from V and 0 bases from J, leaving 28 bases between. The CDR3 reads CASSLETPYGANWSSSYNEQFF. The CDR3 region has the DNA TGTGCCAGCAGCTTAGAGACCCCCTATGGCGCCAATTGGTCAAGCTCCTACAATGAGCAGTTCTTC.

The genes are TRBV4-1 and TRBJ1-2; 10 bases map to TRBD1. CDR3 length: 16 residues. V was clipped by 3 bases and J by 4 bases; unmatched bases: 8. The germline V gene has CDR1 MGHRA and CDR2 YSYEKL. The CDR3 DNA reads TGCGCCAGCAGCCAGGACCGGGACAGGGGATTCTATGGCTACACCTTC. It codes for CASSQDRDRGFYGYTF.

This clone occurred once. The V gene is TRBV9, the J gene TRBJ2-2; D is unresolved. Germline lookup yields CDR1 SGDLS and CDR2 YYNGEE. The CDR3 has 16 residues. The V gene lost 1 base and the J gene lost 0 bases, with 10 bases spanning the gap. Here the CDR3 reads CASSVRRFSNTGELFF. The DNA of the CDR3 is TGTGCCAGCAGCGTACGAAGATTCTCGAACACCGGGGAGCTGTTTTTT.

V gene TRBV7-3 combines with J gene TRBJ2-3; TRBD2 matches 12 bases. Trimming took 5 bases from V and 2 from J; bases not matched to a gene: 11. Germline lookup yields CDR1 SGHTA and CDR2 FQGTGA. The CDR3 is 18 amino acids. The CDR3 DNA reads TGTGCCAGCAGCCCCAGCCGAACTAGCGGGGGGTCCACAGATACGCAGTATTTT. This sequence encodes CASSPSRTSGGSTDTQYF.

The chain is built from TRBV5-1 and TRBJ2-6; D ambiguous. CDR1 and CDR2 from the germline V gene are SGHRS and YFSETQ. This CDR3 spans 14 amino acids. Trimming took off 6 bases at V and 0 bases at J, with 7 bases between the two ends. The CDR3, as DNA: TGCGCCAGCATGGCCGCCTCTGGGGCCAACGTCCTGACTTTC. Translating it yields CASMAASGANVLTF.

This chain uses TRBV4-1 with TRBJ1-2; D not resolved. With 1 base removed from V and 1 base from J, the gap between germline ends came to 10 bases. The length of the CDR3 is 15 residues. CDR1 and CDR2 (germline): MGHRA, YSYEKL. The CDR3: CASSQGRPFNYGYTF. The CDR3 bases are TGCGCCAGCAGCCAAGGCCGACCATTTAACTATGGCTACACCTTC.